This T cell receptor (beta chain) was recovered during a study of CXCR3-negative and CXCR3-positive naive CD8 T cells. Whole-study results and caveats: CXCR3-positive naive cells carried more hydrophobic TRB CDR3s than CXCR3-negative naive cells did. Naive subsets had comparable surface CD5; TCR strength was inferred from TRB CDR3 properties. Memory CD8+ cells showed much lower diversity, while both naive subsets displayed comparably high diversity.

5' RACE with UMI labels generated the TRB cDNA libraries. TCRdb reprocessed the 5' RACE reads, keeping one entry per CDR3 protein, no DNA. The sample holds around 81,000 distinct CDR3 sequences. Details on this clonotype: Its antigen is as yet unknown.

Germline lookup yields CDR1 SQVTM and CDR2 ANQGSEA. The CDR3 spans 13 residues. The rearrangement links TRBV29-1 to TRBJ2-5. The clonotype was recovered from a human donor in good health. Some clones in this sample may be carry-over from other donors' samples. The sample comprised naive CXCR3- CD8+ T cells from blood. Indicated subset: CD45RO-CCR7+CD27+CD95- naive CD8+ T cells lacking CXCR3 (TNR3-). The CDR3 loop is CSVEESRQETQYF.